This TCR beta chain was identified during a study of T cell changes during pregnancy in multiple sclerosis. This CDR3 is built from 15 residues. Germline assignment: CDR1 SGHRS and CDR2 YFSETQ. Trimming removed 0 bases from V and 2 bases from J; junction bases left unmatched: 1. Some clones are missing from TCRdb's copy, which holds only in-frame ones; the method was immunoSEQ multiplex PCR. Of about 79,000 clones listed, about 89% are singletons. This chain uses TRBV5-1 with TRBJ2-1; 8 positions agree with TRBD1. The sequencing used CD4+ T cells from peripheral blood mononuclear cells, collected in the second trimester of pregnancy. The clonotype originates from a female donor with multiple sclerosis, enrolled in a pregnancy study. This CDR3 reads CASSLEGQAYNEQFF. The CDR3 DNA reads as TGCGCCAGCAGCTTGGAGGGACAGGCCTACAATGAGCAGTTCTTC.